These T cell receptor beta chains were read from a single sample in a study of shared clonotypes between healthy human individuals. Using immunoSEQ multiplex PCR, the repertoire was profiled, and TCRdb retains in-frame clones only, with some absent. In the table there are about 2 million clones, 85% to 95% of which are singletons. The sample consisted of naive CD4+ T cells sorted from blood. These receptors were taken from a man aged 18 to 35 in good health. Each CDR3 is given without its conserved first and last residue. Fields, in order: J gene, V gene, CDR3 protein.

>TRBJ1-6|TRBV11-2
ASSPGGDGNSPLH
>TRBJ1-4|TRBV5-6
ASSPRTITNEKLF
>TRBJ1-1|TRBV27
ASQGFTEAF
>TRBJ2-7|TRBV13
ASSLGLAGGLAYEQY
>TRBJ2-7|TRBV30
AWSPPDFTYEQY
>TRBJ1-5|TRBV18
ASSPAGRSGNQPQH
>TRBJ2-1|TRBV11-2
ASLLGTSAYNEQF
>TRBJ1-6|TRBV18
ASSPYRGDSPLH
>TRBJ1-1|TRBV10-3
AISEPNSQGTF
>TRBJ1-5|TRBV5-1
ASSLTGGLHQPQH
>TRBJ2-2|TRBV19
ASRRLAGTNTGELF
>TRBJ2-1|TRBV5-1
ASSLETGLNEQF
>TRBJ2-3|TRBV18
ASSPGGAGTDTQY
>TRBJ2-3|TRBV5-4
ASSLPPRGGLLQGTQY
>TRBJ2-5|TRBV7-2
ASSGSGREQETQY
>TRBJ2-1|TRBV7-9
ASSLGGQGNEQF
>TRBJ2-1|TRBV4-1
ASSQAPDERGRYEQF
>TRBJ2-6|TRBV5-1
ASTPPGTATGANVLT
>TRBJ1-5|TRBV18
ASSQEGLGNQPQH
>TRBJ2-7|TRBV11-2
ASSPRGRRQSYEQY
>TRBJ1-5|TRBV6-4
ASSSGGNQPQH
>TRBJ2-1|TRBV9
ASSPRLAGYNEQF
>TRBJ1-1|TRBV27
ASGRQGGRNTEAF
>TRBJ1-4|TRBV10-3
AISDGRTAPGNEKLF
>TRBJ2-5|TRBV25-1
ASPGQEWLETQY
>TRBJ2-1|TRBV4-3
ASSQVGRGPYNEQF
>TRBJ2-1|TRBV10-1
ASSEPIGGGNEQF
>TRBJ2-1|TRBV28
ASSPNGQDEQF
>TRBJ1-2|TRBV5-4
ASSRDPSDGYT
>TRBJ2-7|TRBV7-2
ASSKSGLAGEQY
>TRBJ1-5|TRBV19
ASSEGARQH
>TRBJ2-1|TRBV6-5
ASSYLAGVPNEQF
>TRBJ2-7|TRBV7-2
ASSTSDRTLYEQY
>TRBJ1-3|TRBV10-1
ASSESGTGNTIY
>TRBJ2-7|TRBV18
ASSPSQGSYEQY
>TRBJ2-3|TRBV5-8
ASSLGVGGLSTDTQY
>TRBJ1-3|TRBV7-9
ASSFLGQGIANTIY
>TRBJ2-7|TRBV5-4
ASSRGPRSYEQY
>TRBJ2-7|TRBV6-1
ATAGGLYEQY
>TRBJ2-3|TRBV6-6
ASSYSKDTQY